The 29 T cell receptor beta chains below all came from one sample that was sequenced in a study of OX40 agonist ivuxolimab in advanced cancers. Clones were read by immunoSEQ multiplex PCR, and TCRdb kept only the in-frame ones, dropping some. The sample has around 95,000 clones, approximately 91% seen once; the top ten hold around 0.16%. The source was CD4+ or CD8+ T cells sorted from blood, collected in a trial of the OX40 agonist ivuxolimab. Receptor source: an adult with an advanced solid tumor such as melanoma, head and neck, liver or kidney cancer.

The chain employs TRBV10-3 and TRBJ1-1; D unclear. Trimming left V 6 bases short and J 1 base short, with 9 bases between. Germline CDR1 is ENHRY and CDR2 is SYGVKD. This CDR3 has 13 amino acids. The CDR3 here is CAISPVSNTEAFF. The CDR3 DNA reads TGTGCCATCAGCCCGGTATCGAACACTGAAGCTTTCTTT.

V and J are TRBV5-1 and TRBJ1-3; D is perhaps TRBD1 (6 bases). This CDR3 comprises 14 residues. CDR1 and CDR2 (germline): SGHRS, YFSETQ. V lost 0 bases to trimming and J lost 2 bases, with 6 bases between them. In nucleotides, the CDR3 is TGCGCCAGCAGCTTGGACAGGGCTGGAAACACCATATATTTT. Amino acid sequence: CASSLDRAGNTIYF.

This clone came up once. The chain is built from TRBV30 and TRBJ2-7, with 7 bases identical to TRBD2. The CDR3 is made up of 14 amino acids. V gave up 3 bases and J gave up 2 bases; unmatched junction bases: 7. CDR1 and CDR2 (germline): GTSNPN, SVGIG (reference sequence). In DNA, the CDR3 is TGTGCCTGGAGAACCGTCGGGGGGACCTACGAGCAGTACTTC. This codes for CAWRTVGGTYEQYF.

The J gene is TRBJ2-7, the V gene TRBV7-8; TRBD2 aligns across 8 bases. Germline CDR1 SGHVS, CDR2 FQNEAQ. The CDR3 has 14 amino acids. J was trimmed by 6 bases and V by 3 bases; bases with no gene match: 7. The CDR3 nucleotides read TGTGCCAGCAGCTTCTCGGGACTAGTCGTCGAGCAGTACTTC. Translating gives CASSFSGLVVEQYF.

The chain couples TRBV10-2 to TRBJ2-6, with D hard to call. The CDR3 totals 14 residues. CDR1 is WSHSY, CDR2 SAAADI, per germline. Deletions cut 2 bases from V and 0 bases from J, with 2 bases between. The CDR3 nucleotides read TGCGCCAGCAGTGAGGCCTCTGGGGCCAACGTCCTGACTTTC. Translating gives CASSEASGANVLTF.

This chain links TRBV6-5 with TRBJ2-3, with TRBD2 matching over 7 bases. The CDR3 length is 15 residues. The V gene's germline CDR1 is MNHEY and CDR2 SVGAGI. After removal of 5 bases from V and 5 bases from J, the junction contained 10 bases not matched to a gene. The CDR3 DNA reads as TGTGCCAGCAGTCGGACTGGCGGGGGACTAGATACGCAGTATTTT. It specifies CASSRTGGGLDTQYF.

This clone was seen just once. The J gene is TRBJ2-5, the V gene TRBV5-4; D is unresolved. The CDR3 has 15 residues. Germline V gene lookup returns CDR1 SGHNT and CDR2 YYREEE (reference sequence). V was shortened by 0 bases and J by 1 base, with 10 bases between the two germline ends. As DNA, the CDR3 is TGTGCCAGCAGCTTGGGGGTGAAAGTCCAAGAGACCCAGTACTTC. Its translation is CASSLGVKVQETQYF.

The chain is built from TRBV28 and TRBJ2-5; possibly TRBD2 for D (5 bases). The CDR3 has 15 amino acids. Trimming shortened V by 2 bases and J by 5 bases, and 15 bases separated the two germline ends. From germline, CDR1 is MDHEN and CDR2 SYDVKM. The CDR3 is CASSLSRARGETQYF. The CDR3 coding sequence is TGTGCCAGCAGTTTAAGTCGGGCCAGAGGGGAGACCCAGTACTTC.

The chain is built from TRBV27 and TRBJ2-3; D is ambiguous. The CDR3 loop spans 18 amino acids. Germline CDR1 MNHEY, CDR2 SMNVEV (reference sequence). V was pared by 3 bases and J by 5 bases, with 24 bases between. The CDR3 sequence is CASSFLPPWRTDGDTQYF. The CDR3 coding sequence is TGTGCCAGCAGTTTCCTTCCCCCTTGGCGGACCGACGGAGATACGCAGTATTTT.

CDR3: CSIRSAGWYGYTF. CDR3 sequence (DNA): TGCAGCATCCGATCGGCCGGTTGGTATGGCTACACCTTC. V usage is TRBV29-1 and J usage is TRBJ1-2; D is undetermined. The CDR3 sequence is 13 residues long. The ends were cut back, 8 bases at V and 5 bases at J, with 18 bases in the middle. Germline lookup yields CDR1 SQVTM and CDR2 ANQGSEA.

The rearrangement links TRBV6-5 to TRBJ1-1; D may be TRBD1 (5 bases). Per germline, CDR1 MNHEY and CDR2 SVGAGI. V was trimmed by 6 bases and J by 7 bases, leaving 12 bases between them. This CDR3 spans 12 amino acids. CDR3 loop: CASSTGRGEAFF. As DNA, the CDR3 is TGTGCCAGCAGCACAGGACGGGGTGAAGCTTTCTTT.

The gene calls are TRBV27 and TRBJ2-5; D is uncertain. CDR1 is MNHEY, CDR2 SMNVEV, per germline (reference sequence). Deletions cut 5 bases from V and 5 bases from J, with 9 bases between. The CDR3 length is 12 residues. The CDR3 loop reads CASSRSGETQYF. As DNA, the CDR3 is TGTGCCAGCAGTAGGTCGGGCGAGACCCAGTACTTC.

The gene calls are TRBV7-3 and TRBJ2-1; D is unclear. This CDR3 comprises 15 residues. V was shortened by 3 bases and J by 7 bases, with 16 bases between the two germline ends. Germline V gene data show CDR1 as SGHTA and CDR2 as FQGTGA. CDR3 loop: CASSFSSGTWNEQFF. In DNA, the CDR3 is TGTGCCAGCAGCTTCTCTTCAGGAACCTGGAATGAGCAGTTCTTC.

In DNA form, the CDR3 reads TGTGCCAGCAGCCCGGGACTACCCAATGAGCAGTTCTTC. As protein: CASSPGLPNEQFF. V is TRBV4-2 and J is TRBJ2-1; TRBD2 agrees at 7 bases. V shed 4 bases and J 6 bases; nucleotides not matched to a gene: 3. The germline CDR1 and CDR2 sequences are LGHNA and YNFKEQ. CDR3 length: 13 residues.

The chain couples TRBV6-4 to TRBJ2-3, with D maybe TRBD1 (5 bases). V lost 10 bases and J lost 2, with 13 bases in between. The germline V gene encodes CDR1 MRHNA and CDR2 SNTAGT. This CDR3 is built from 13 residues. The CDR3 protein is CATSLGHTDTQYF. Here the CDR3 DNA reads TGTGCCACCAGCTTAGGACACACAGATACGCAGTATTTT.

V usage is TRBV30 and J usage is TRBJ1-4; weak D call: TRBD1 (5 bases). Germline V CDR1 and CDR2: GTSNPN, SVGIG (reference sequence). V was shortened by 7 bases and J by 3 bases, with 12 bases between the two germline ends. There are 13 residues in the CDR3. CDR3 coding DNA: TGTGCCTCCTCCCCAGGGTCTAATGAAAAACTGTTTTTT. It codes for CASSPGSNEKLFF.

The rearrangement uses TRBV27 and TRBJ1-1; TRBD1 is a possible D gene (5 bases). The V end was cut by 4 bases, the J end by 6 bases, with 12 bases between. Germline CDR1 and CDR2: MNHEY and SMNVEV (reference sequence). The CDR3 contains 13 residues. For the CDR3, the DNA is TGTGCCAGCAGTTCTCCGGGACCCGCTGAAGCTTTCTTT. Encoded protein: CASSSPGPAEAFF.

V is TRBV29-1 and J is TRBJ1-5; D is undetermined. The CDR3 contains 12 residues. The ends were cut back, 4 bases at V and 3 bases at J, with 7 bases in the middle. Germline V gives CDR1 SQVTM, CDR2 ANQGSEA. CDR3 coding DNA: TGCAGCGTTGTACAGAACAATCAGCCCCAGCATTTT. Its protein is CSVVQNNQPQHF.

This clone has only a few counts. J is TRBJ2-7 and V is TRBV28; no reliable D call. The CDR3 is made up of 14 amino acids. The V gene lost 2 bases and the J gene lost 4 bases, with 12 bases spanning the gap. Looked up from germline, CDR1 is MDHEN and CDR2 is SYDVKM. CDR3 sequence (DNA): TGTGCCAGCAGTTTAACCCGGGCAGCATACGAGCAGTACTTC. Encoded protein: CASSLTRAAYEQYF.

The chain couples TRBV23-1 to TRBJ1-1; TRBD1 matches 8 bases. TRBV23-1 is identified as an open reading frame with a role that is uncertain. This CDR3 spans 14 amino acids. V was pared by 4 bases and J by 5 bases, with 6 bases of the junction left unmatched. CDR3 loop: CASSLQGEDTEAFF. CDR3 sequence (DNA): TGCGCCAGCAGTCTACAGGGGGAAGATACTGAAGCTTTCTTT.

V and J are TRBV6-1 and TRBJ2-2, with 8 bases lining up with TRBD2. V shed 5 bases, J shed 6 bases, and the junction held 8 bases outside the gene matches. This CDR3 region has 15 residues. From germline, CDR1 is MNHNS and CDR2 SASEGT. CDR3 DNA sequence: TGTGCCAGCAGTCTCCAACCAGCGGGAGCCGGGGAGCTGTTTTTT. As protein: CASSLQPAGAGELFF.

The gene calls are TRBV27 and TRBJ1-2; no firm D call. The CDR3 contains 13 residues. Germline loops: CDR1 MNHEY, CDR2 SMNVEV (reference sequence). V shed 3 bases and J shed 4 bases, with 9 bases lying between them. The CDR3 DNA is TGTGCCAGCAGTTTGCGGGTATCCTATGGCTACACCTTC. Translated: CASSLRVSYGYTF.

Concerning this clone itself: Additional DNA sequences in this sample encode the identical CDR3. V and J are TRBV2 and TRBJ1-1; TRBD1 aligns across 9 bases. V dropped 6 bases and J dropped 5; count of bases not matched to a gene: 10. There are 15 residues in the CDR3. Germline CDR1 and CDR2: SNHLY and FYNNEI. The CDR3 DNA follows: TGTGCCAGCAGAACGGACAGGGGATCGTTGACTGAAGCTTTCTTT. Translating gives CASRTDRGSLTEAFF.

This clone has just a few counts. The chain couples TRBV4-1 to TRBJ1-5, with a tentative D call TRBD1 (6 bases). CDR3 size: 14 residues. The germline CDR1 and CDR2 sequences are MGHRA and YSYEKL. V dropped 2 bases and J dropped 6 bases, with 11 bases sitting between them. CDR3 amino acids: CASSQNRAFQPQHF. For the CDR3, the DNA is TGCGCCAGCAGCCAAAACAGGGCTTTTCAGCCCCAGCATTTT.

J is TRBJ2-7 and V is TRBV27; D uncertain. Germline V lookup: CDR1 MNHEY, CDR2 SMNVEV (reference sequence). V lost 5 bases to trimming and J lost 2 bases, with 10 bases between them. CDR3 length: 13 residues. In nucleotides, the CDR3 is TGTGCCAGCAGTAGTTTAGGCCCCTACGAGCAGTACTTC. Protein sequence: CASSSLGPYEQYF.

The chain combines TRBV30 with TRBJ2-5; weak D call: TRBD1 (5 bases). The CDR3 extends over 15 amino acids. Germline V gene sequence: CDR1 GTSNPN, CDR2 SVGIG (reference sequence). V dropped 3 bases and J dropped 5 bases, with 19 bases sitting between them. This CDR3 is CAWSSLGAKGETQYF. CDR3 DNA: TGTGCCTGGAGCTCCCTCGGCGCCAAGGGGGAGACCCAGTACTTC. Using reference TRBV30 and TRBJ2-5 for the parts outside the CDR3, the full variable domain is SQTIHQWPATLVQPVGSPLSLECTVEGTSNPNLYWYRQAAGRGLQLLFYSVGIGQISSEVPQNLSASRPQDRQFILSSKKLLLSDSGFYLCAWSSLGAKGETQYFGPGTRLLVL.

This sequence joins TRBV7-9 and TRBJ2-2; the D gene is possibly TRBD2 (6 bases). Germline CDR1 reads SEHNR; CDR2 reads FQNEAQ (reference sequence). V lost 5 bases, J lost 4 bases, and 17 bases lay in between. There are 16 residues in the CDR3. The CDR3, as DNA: TGTGCCAGCAGCGCGAGGACGATCGGGGGCACCGGGGAGCTGTTTTTT. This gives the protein CASSARTIGGTGELFF.

The CDR3 loop reads CASSASGGLGYTF. CDR3 nucleotide sequence: TGTGCCAGCAGTGCCTCAGGGGGTCTTGGCTACACCTTC. The genes are TRBV6-4 and TRBJ1-2; 7 positions match TRBD1. Trimming at V came to 4 bases and at J to 7 bases, leaving 6 bases not matched to a gene. The CDR3 loop spans 13 amino acids. The V gene's germline CDR1 is MRHNA and CDR2 SNTAGT.

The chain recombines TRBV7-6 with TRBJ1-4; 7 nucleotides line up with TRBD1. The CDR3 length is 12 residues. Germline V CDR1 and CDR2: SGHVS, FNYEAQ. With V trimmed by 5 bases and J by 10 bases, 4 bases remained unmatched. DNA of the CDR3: TGTGCCAGCAGCCCCACAGGGGTAAAACTGTTTTTT. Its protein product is CASSPTGVKLFF.